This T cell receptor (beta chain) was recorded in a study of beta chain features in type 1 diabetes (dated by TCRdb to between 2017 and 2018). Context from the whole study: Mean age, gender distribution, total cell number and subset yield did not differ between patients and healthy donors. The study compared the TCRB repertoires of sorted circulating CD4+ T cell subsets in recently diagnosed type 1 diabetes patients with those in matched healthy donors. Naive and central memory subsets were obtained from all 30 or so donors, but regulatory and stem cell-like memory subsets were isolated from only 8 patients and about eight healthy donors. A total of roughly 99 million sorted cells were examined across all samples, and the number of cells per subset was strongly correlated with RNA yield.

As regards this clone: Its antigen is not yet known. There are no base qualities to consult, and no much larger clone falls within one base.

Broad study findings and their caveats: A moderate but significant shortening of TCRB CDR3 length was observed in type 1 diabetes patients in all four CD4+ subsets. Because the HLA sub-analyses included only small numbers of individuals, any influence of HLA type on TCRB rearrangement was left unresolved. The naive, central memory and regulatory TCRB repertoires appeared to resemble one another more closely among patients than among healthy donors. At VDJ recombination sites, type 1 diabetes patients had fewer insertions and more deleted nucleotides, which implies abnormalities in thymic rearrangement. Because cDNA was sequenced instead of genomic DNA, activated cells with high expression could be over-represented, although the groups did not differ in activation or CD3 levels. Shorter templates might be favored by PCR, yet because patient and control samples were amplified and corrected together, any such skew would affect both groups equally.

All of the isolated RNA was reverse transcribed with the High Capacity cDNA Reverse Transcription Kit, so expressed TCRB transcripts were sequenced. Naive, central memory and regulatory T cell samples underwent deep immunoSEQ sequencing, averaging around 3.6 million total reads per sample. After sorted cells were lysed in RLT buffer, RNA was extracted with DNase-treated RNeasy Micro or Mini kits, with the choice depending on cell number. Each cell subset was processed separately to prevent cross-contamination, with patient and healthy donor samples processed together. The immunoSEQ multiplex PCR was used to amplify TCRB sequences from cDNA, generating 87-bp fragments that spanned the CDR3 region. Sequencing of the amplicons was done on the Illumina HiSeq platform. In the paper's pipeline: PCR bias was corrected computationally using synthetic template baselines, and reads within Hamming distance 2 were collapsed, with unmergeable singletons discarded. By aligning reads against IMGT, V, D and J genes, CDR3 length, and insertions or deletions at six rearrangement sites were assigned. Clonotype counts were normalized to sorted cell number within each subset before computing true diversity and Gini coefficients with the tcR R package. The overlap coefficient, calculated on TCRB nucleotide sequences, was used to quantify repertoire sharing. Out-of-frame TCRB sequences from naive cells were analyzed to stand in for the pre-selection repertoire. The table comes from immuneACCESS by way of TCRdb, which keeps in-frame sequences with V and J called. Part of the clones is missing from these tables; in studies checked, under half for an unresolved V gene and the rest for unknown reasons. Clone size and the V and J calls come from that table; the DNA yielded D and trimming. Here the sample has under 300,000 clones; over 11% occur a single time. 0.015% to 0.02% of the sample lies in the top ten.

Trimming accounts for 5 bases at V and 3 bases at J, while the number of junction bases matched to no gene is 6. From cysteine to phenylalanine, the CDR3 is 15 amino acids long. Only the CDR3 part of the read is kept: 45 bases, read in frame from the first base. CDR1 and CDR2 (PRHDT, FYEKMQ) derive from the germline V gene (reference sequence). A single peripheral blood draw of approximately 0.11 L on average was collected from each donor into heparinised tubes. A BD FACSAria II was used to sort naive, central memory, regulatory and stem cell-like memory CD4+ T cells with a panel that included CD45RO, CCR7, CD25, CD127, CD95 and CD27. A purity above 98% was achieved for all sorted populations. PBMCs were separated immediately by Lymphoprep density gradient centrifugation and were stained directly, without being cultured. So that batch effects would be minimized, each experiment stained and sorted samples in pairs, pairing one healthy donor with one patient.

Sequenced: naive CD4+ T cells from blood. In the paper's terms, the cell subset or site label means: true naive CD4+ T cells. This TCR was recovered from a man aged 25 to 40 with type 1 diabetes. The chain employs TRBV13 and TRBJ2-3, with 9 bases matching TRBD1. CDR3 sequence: CASSTRDRETDTQYF. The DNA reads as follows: TGTGCCAGCAGCACCCGGGACAGGGAAACAGATACGCAGTATTTT.